The clone carrying this TCR beta chain was observed many times. As yet, its antigen is unknown. This entry belongs to a study of T cell repertoires in cytomegalovirus infection. About the research overall: Well-studied HLA-B-restricted CMV epitopes were used in the study alongside recently identified HLA-C-restricted ones. CMV infection together with matching HLA type was indicated by public TCR beta signatures. General study findings and limits: It was HLA-C-restricted CMV-specific TCR beta clonotypes that dominated the response ex vivo.

Per germline, CDR1 SGHVS and CDR2 FQNEAQ. This CDR3 has 17 residues. V was trimmed by 0 bases and J by 8 bases, leaving 20 bases between them. TCRdb re-called the reads through MiXCR, storing one row per CDR3 protein. The sample gives 900,000 to 950,000 distinct CDR3 sequences, around 32% of which show up once; around an eighth is in the top ten. Sequenced material: cultured CD8+ T cells from PBMCs, taken from culture after CMV antigen stimulation. The chain uses TRBV7-8 and TRBJ2-1; D is unclear. The sequence was obtained from a human donor in good health (CMV status not recorded). Some clones in this sample may be carry-over from other donors' samples. The CDR3 DNA reads TGTGCCAGCAGCTTAGCGGTGATGGGGAACGAAAGGGATGAGCAGTTCTTC. Translated: CASSLAVMGNERDEQFF.